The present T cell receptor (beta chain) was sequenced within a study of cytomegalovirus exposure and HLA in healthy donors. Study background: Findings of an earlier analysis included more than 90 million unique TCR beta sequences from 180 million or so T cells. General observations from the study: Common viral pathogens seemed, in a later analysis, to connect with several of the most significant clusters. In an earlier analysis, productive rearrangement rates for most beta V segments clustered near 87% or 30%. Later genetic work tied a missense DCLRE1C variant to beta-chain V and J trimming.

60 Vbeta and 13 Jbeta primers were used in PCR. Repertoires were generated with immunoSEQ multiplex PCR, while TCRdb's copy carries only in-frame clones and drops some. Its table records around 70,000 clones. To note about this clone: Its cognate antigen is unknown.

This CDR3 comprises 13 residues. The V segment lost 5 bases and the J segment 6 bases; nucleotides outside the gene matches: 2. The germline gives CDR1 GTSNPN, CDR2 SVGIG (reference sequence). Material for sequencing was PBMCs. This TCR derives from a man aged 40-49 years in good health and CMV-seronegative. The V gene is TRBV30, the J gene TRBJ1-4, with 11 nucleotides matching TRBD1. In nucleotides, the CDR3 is TGTGCCTGGGGACAGGGGGCCGATGAAAAACTGTTTTTT. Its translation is CAWGQGADEKLFF.